The clone carrying this T cell receptor beta chain was observed once. No antigen is known for it. These data come from a study of cytomegalovirus exposure and HLA in healthy donors. Study results and limitations: In the 120 or so validation repertoires, under 95% of cluster scores exceeded 0, per a later analysis. Across donors, most TCRs were seen rarely, yet some public ones were widespread.

Libraries were prepared by immunoSEQ multiplex PCR; TCRdb keeps only in-frame clonotypes and omits some of them. The sample has 71,000 or so clones, approximately 94% seen once; the top ten hold about 1.5%. Sequenced material: PBMCs. The TCR originated in a man aged 18 to 30 in good health and CMV-seropositive.

Here the CDR3 reads CASSPPSTGNEKLFF. The DNA for the CDR3 is TGTGCCAGCTCACCACCGTCGACAGGGAATGAAAAACTGTTTTTT. The chain employs TRBV18 and TRBJ1-4, with TRBD1 matching over 7 bases. Germline V gene sequence: CDR1 KGHSH, CDR2 LQKENI. V shed 0 bases and J 5 bases; nucleotides not matched to a gene: 3. CDR3 length: 15 residues.